The 28 T cell receptor beta chains listed next were all sequenced from one sample in a study of blood T cell repertoires in COVID-19. Assay: immunoSEQ multiplex PCR; the TCRdb copy retains only in-frame clones and omits some. This sample has around 230,000 clones, with about 88% found just once. Specimen: PBMCs or T cells enriched from blood (not recorded which). These receptors were collected from a woman aged 30 to 39 who had recovered from COVID-19.

The rearrangement uses TRBV4-2 and TRBJ1-2, with D maybe TRBD1 (6 bases). V dropped 0 bases and J dropped 4 bases, with 12 bases sitting between them. Germline V gene lookup returns CDR1 LGHNA and CDR2 YNFKEQ. The CDR3 has 15 amino acids. CDR3 loop: CASSQDNNRAYGYTF. CDR3 bases: TGTGCCAGCAGCCAAGATAATAACAGGGCCTATGGCTACACCTTC.

V gene TRBV20-1 combines with J gene TRBJ1-2; D not certain. Between the trimmed V and J ends, which lost 4 bases and 7 bases, there was a span of 10 bases. The CDR3 totals 11 residues. Germline V lookup: CDR1 DFQATT, CDR2 SNEGSKA (reference sequence). CDR3 region: CSAKTSGGYTF. The CDR3 bases are TGCAGTGCTAAAACCTCAGGTGGCTACACCTTC.

The J gene is TRBJ1-1, the V gene TRBV27; 8 bases match TRBD1. Germline CDR1 reads MNHEY; CDR2 reads SMNVEV (reference sequence). The CDR3 sequence is 14 residues long. With 5 bases clipped from V and 4 bases from J, the junction kept 6 bases outside the gene matches. Here the CDR3 DNA reads TGTGCCAGCAGTCCGATTGGACAGGGCACTGAAGCTTTCTTT. The encoded protein is CASSPIGQGTEAFF.

The chain joins TRBV19 to TRBJ1-1; D might be TRBD1 (5 bases). Germline loops: CDR1 LNHDA, CDR2 SQIVND (reference sequence). Trimming took off 3 bases at V and 7 bases at J, with 12 bases between the two ends. The CDR3 contains 13 residues. As DNA, the CDR3 is TGTGCCAGTAGTATGGGGGGGGGTCTTGAAGCTTTCTTT. Translating it yields CASSMGGGLEAFF.

The chain uses TRBV6-5 and TRBJ2-7; tentatively, D is TRBD1 (6 bases). The CDR3 covers 11 residues. Between the trimmed V and J ends, which lost 6 bases and 11 bases, there was a span of 14 bases. Per germline, CDR1 MNHEY and CDR2 SVGAGI. CDR3 amino acids: CASRTTGGEYF. The CDR3 DNA is TGTGCCAGCAGGACGACAGGAGGAGAGTACTTC.

The genes are TRBV5-1 and TRBJ1-2; 9 nucleotides align to TRBD1. The germline gives CDR1 SGHRS, CDR2 YFSETQ. The CDR3 runs to 15 residues. With V trimmed by 5 bases and J by 5 bases, 10 bases remained unmatched. Written as DNA, the CDR3 is TGCGCCAGCAGTCCTGACTCGACAGGGGGGTATGGCTACACCTTC. It codes for CASSPDSTGGYGYTF.

V and J are TRBV27 and TRBJ1-5; tentative D call: TRBD1 (5 bases). CDR1 and CDR2 from the germline V gene are MNHEY and SMNVEV (reference sequence). CDR3 size: 13 residues. Trimming stripped 5 bases from V and 4 bases from J, with 9 bases between. The CDR3 region has the DNA TGTGCCAGCAGTCACGGGGGGAATCAGCCCCAGCATTTT. Its translation: CASSHGGNQPQHF.

The chain combines TRBV19 with TRBJ1-3; D remains ambiguous. V was trimmed by 3 bases and J by 0 bases, leaving 9 bases between them. The length of the CDR3 is 15 residues. In germline, CDR1 is LNHDA, CDR2 SQIVND (reference sequence). This CDR3 is CASSMVPDSGNTIYF. The CDR3 nucleotides are TGTGCCAGTAGTATGGTACCAGACTCTGGAAACACCATATATTTT.

The count of this clone is one. The chain carries TRBV4-3 and TRBJ2-7, with D possibly being TRBD2 (6 bases). This CDR3 region has 17 residues. Trimming pared 2 bases from V and 7 bases from J, leaving 24 bases between. Germline V gene sequence: CDR1 LGHNA, CDR2 YSLEER. CDR3: CASSQQESWQGGYEQYF. The CDR3 coding sequence is TGCGCCAGCAGCCAACAAGAGTCGTGGCAGGGAGGCTATGAGCAGTACTTC.

The chain joins TRBV11-3 to TRBJ2-5; D call uncertain. V was pared by 2 bases and J by 1 base, with 5 bases between. The length of the CDR3 is 13 residues. In germline, CDR1 is SGHNT, CDR2 YENEEA. CDR3 DNA sequence: TGTGCCAGCAGCTTAAGGAGCCAAGAGACCCAGTACTTC. Translating gives CASSLRSQETQYF.

This chain uses TRBV28 with TRBJ1-1, with TRBD1 matching 8 bases. Losses at the gene ends were 6 bases for V and 0 bases for J; bases not matched to a gene: 9. CDR1 and CDR2 (germline): MDHEN, SYDVKM. This CDR3 is 16 amino acids long. The CDR3: CASRGQAPRMNTEAFF. The CDR3 DNA follows: TGTGCCAGCAGGGGACAGGCCCCGAGGATGAACACTGAAGCTTTCTTT.

The chain carries TRBV20-1 and TRBJ2-1, with 8 bases aligning to TRBD2. This CDR3 is 11 amino acids long. Germline V gives CDR1 DFQATT, CDR2 SNEGSKA (reference sequence). V lost 5 bases and J lost 7; bases outside the gene matches: 1. CDR3 nucleotides: TGCAGTGCTCAGCGGGGGAATGAGCAGTTCTTC. It specifies CSAQRGNEQFF.

This clone came up once. The chain is built from TRBV5-6 and TRBJ1-5; D is unclear. CDR1 is SGHDT, CDR2 YYEEEE, per germline. The CDR3 runs to 15 residues. Deletions cut 4 bases from V and 5 bases from J, with 16 bases between. The CDR3 DNA reads as TGTGCCAGCAGCACCGGAGGATGGGTGGATCAGCCCCAGCATTTT. Translating gives CASSTGGWVDQPQHF.

The chain combines TRBV19 with TRBJ1-6; 7 positions agree with TRBD1. The CDR3 runs to 14 residues. V shed 7 bases and J 6 bases; nucleotides not matched to a gene: 6. Germline-derived CDR1 and CDR2 are LNHDA and SQIVND (reference sequence). The CDR3 here is CASTLTGSNSPLHF. In DNA, the CDR3 is TGTGCCAGTACCCTGACAGGGAGTAATTCACCCCTCCACTTT.

The rearrangement joins TRBV5-1 to TRBJ1-4, with 8 nucleotides matching TRBD1. The germline V gene encodes CDR1 SGHRS and CDR2 YFSETQ. The CDR3 sequence is 15 residues long. The trim removed 0 bases at V and 7 bases at J, leaving 5 bases unmatched. CDR3 in DNA: TGCGCCAGCAGCTTGGTACCAGGGGGCTTTGAAAAACTGTTTTTT. Translating gives CASSLVPGGFEKLFF.

The chain couples TRBV19 to TRBJ2-7; 7 nucleotides agree with TRBD1. Trimming cost V 6 bases and J 3 bases; bases outside gene matches: 5. The germline gives CDR1 LNHDA, CDR2 SQIVND (reference sequence). The CDR3 has 13 residues. Here the CDR3 DNA reads TGTGCCAGTAGGGACAGGTCAGACTACGAGCAGTACTTC. Its protein product is CASRDRSDYEQYF.

In this sample, this clone turned up once. The chain couples TRBV5-6 to TRBJ1-5; D unclear. Between the trimmed V and J ends, which lost 0 bases and 5 bases, there was a span of 9 bases. The CDR3 runs to 14 residues. The V gene's germline CDR1 is SGHDT and CDR2 YYEEEE. As DNA, the CDR3 is TGTGCCAGCAGCTTGGGAGGAGGGTATCAGCCCCAGCATTTT. Protein sequence: CASSLGGGYQPQHF.

The chain links TRBV6-2 or TRBV6-3 to TRBJ2-7; D may be TRBD2 (5 bases). Germline V gene data show CDR1 as MNHEY and CDR2 as SVGEGT. The CDR3 contains 13 residues. V shed 2 bases and J shed 7 bases, with 12 bases lying between them. The CDR3 DNA reads TGTGCCAGCAGTTACATTCCCCGGGGTGAGCAGTACTTC. Amino acids: CASSYIPRGEQYF.

The J gene is TRBJ1-6, the V gene TRBV5-1; D perhaps matches TRBD1 (5 bases). Trimming took 0 bases from V and 10 from J, leaving 17 bases between them. The CDR3 runs 16 residues. CDR1 SGHRS and CDR2 YFSETQ come from the germline V gene. CDR3 bases: TGCGCCAGCAGCTTGGCAGAGGCGGGGCCGGGATCACCCCTCCACTTT. Protein sequence: CASSLAEAGPGSPLHF. Combining the CDR3 with reference TRBV5-1 and TRBJ1-6 gives the whole variable domain KAGVTQTPRYLIKTRGQQVTLSCSPISGHRSVSWYQQTPGQGLQFLFEYFSETQRNKGNFPGRFSGRQFSNSRSEMNVSTLELGDSALYLCASSLAEAGPGSPLHFGNGTRLTVT.

V usage is TRBV19 and J usage is TRBJ2-3, with 10 positions matching TRBD2. With V trimmed by 4 bases and J by 2 bases, 3 bases remained unmatched. Germline CDR1 LNHDA, CDR2 SQIVND (reference sequence). The CDR3 has 15 residues. CDR3 nucleotide sequence: TGTGCCAGTAGTACTAGCGGGGGTGACACAGATACGCAGTATTTT. It yields the protein CASSTSGGDTDTQYF.

The chain couples TRBV4-3 to TRBJ1-2; no clear D gene. Germline loops: CDR1 LGHNA, CDR2 YSLEER. V lost 0 bases and J 10 bases, leaving 9 bases between the germline ends. The CDR3 sequence is 12 residues long. The CDR3 here is CASSQDRVFYTF. The CDR3 DNA reads TGCGCCAGCAGCCAAGATCGAGTTTTCTACACCTTC.

The rearrangement links TRBV7-6 to TRBJ1-2, with 7 bases lining up with TRBD1. CDR1 and CDR2 from the germline V gene are SGHVS and FNYEAQ. The CDR3 covers 14 residues. J was trimmed by 5 bases and V by 1 base; bases with no gene match: 4. CDR3: CASSLGGTDYGYTF. CDR3 DNA sequence: TGTGCCAGCAGCTTAGGAGGGACAGATTATGGCTACACCTTC.

The chain joins TRBV7-3 to TRBJ2-1, with 10 bases identical to TRBD2. CDR1 SGHTA and CDR2 FQGTGA come from the germline V gene. After removal of 3 bases from V and 9 bases from J, the junction contained 8 bases not matched to a gene. The CDR3 contains 15 residues. CDR3 sequence: CASSLTAGGFFEQFF. DNA for the CDR3: TGTGCCAGCAGCTTGACAGCGGGGGGGTTTTTTGAGCAGTTCTTC.

A few counts support this clone. The V call is TRBV3-1 (or the pseudogene TRBV3-2), the J call TRBJ1-2; 11 positions agree with TRBD1. This CDR3 contains 13 residues. V lost 4 bases and J lost 6; bases outside the gene matches: 1. CDR1 and CDR2 from the germline V gene are LGHDT and YNNKEL (reference sequence). CDR3 sequence reads: CASSRTGGDGYTF. The DNA for the CDR3 is TGTGCCAGCAGCCGGACAGGGGGCGATGGCTACACCTTC.

The rearrangement joins TRBV6-1 to TRBJ1-5; 7 nucleotides agree with TRBD1. Germline CDR1 MNHNS, CDR2 SASEGT. This CDR3 has 17 residues. J gave up 4 bases and V 2 bases, and 11 bases lay outside the gene matches. DNA for the CDR3: TGTGCCAGCAGTGAACCCTATAAGACAGGGAGGAATCAGCCCCAGCATTTT. As protein: CASSEPYKTGRNQPQHF.

This sequence joins TRBV7-9 and TRBJ2-2; D call uncertain. The germline V gene encodes CDR1 SEHNR and CDR2 FQNEAQ (reference sequence). The CDR3 loop spans 13 amino acids. V shed 2 bases and J shed 5 bases, with 6 bases lying between them. CDR3: CASSLRETGELFF. CDR3 nucleotides: TGTGCCAGCAGCTTAAGAGAAACCGGGGAGCTGTTTTTT. Filled out from reference TRBV7-9 and TRBJ2-2, the complete variable domain reads DTGVSQNPRHKITKRGQNVTFRCDPISEHNRLYWYRQTLGQGPEFLTYFQNEAQLEKSRLLSDRFSAERPKGSFSTLEIQRTEQGDSAMYLCASSLRETGELFFGEGSRLTVL.

The chain has TRBV2 and TRBJ2-2; D is perhaps TRBD2 (6 bases). V lost 1 base to trimming and J lost 4 bases, with 13 bases between them. The germline CDR1 and CDR2 sequences are SNHLY and FYNNEI. This CDR3 is built from 16 residues. The CDR3 DNA sequence: TGTGCCAGCAGTGAAGGGAGGGGCGCGGGCACCGGGGAGCTGTTTTTT. This codes for CASSEGRGAGTGELFF.

The chain carries TRBV18 and TRBJ2-3; TRBD2 matches at 9 bases. CDR1 and CDR2 (germline): KGHSH, LQKENI. CDR3 length equals 14 residues. Trimming at V came to 3 bases and at J to 5 bases, leaving 3 bases not matched to a gene. This CDR3 is CASSPGLAKDTQYF. In DNA form, the CDR3 reads TGTGCCAGCTCACCGGGACTAGCCAAAGATACGCAGTATTTT.